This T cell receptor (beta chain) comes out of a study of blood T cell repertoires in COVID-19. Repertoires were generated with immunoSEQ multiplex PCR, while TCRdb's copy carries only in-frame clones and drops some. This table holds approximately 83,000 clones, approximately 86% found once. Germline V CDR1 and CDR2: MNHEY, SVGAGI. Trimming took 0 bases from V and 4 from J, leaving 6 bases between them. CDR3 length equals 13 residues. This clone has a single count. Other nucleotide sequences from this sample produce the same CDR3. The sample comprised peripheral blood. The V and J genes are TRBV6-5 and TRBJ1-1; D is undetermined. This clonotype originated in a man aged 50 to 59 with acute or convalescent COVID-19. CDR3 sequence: CASSYSRGTEAFF. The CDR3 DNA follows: TGTGCCAGCAGTTACTCGCGGGGCACTGAAGCTTTCTTT.